This TCR beta chain was sequenced during a study of T cell responses to AZD1222 COVID-19 vaccine. Points from the study as a whole: The repertoires were collected only after the peak T cell response. AZD1222 recipients seropositive at baseline numbered only five or six. Nearly half of the spike-specific TCRs reportedly recognize variant regions that carry no mutations. Donor demographics were predominantly white British with a female majority; clonal diversity may be underestimated.

Data came from immunoSEQ multiplex PCR; TCRdb stores just in-frame clones and leaves some out. The sample includes approximately 57,000 clones, approximately 86% of them seen just once. V trimming: 7 bases; J trimming: 0 bases; junction bases outside the gene matches: 13. Germline V CDR1 and CDR2: LNHDA, SQIVND (reference sequence). The CDR3 is 18 residues long. With regard to this clone: Its target is unknown.

Source: peripheral blood, taken on day 0 of AZD1222 vaccination. This sequence was found in an adult in good health. The rearrangement uses TRBV19 and TRBJ1-2, with TRBD1 matching 11 bases. The CDR3 spells CASTLQGGQGGSNYGYTF. The CDR3 region has the DNA TGTGCCAGTACTCTCCAAGGGGGACAGGGGGGTTCTAACTATGGCTACACCTTC.